This TCR beta chain comes out of a study of vaccination effects on CD4 cells after COVID-19. About the research overall: The participants, recipients of two vaccine doses, got either BNT162b2 or mRNA-1273. Study-level results: Among infection- and vaccine-induced clones, marked clonal contraction occurred late after vaccination. Cross-reactivity toward common cold coronaviruses was confined to only 1 of 255 vaccine-induced clones in healthy vaccinees.

Details on this clone: Its target is unknown.

Ahead of sequencing, the ViraFEST assay grew antigen-specific CD4+ T cells using viral peptide pools. Following an approximately ten-day culture, CD4+ T cells were purified. Having tested negative for nucleocapsid antibodies, the vaccine recipients showed no prior SARS-CoV-2 infection. Clones were sequenced by immunoSEQ multiplex PCR, and TCRdb holds only the in-frame ones, with some missing. Of tens of thousands of clones listed, approximately 70% are singletons. The specimen was CD4+ T cells from PBMCs cultured with HCoV-NL63 spike peptides, collected before COVID-19 vaccination. The TCR was taken from a human donor who received a COVID-19 vaccine.

CDR3 in amino acids: CASSLGRESGELFF. The CDR3 coding sequence is TGTGCCAGCAGCTTGGGCAGGGAGTCCGGGGAGCTGTTTTTT. The chain recombines TRBV7-3 with TRBJ2-2; D may be TRBD1 or TRBD2 (5 bases each). The CDR3 has 14 residues. From germline, CDR1 is SGHTA and CDR2 FQGTGA. V dropped 3 bases and J dropped 6 bases, with 11 bases sitting between them.